This TCR beta chain derives from a study of vaccination and CD4 T cells after COVID-19 (dated by TCRdb to about 2022). The study in broad terms: Convalescent patients had a positive SARS-CoV-2 result on nasal swab PCR, and of these patients, several had mild disease and one had severe disease. The spike-specific CD4+ TCR repertoire was compared before and after mRNA vaccination in approximately ten COVID-19 convalescent patients and several infection-naive healthy vaccine recipients. Post-vaccine blood samples were taken a median of about 72 days after the second vaccine dose, with a range of roughly 14 to 250 days. For stimulating the cultures, overlapping spike peptide pools were used, derived from SARS-CoV-2 as well as from the common cold coronaviruses HCoV-NL63, HCoV-OC43 and HCoV-229E. Post-COVID blood samples were collected from convalescent patients a median of approximately 93 days after diagnosis, with a range of about 30 to 161 days. Participants got two doses of the Pfizer-BioNTech BNT162b2 vaccine (n=8) or two doses of the Moderna mRNA-1273 vaccine (n=2). In control cultures, a CEFX viral epitope pool was used as positive control, an HIV-1 Nef peptide pool was used as negative control, or no peptide was added. In the convalescent cohort there were six males and four females, among whom were two Hispanic individuals, seven Caucasians, two Asians and one multiracial person.

The protocol used for the library was PCR. TCR sequencing of DNA from cultured CD4+ T cells used the Oncomine TCR Beta short-read assay at the Johns Hopkins FTIC core. Genomic DNA was extracted from the cultured CD4+ T cells with the QIAamp micro DNA kit. Oncomine TCR Beta libraries from cultured CD4+ T cells were pooled using unique dual indexes and sequenced on an Illumina iSeq 100. The study's processing was this. Non-productive sequences were filtered out, and CDR3s that did not start with C, did not end with F or W, or were shorter than 7 amino acids were discarded. Antigen-specific clonotypes were identified with the MANAFEST web application by comparing peptide-stimulated wells with reference and other culture wells. For a clone to be called positive, the clone needed an FDR below 0.05, an odds ratio above 5, and a productive frequency above 0.1% in at least two of three replicate wells. Cross-reactive clonotypes were defined as significantly expanded in both SARS-CoV-2 spike wells and at least one common cold coronavirus spike condition. CDR3 homology was assessed with Levenshtein distances (stringdist) and unrooted phylogenetic trees (ape) in R version 3.6.1. The public reads were quality trimmed at Q25 with fastp and then assembled into clones with MiXCR by TCRdb, keeping productive beta chains. Rows are unified per CDR3 protein, each entry keeping the most common DNA and genes. TCRdb, not the authors, supplied the V and J calls. The sample records tens of thousands of distinct CDR3 sequences, 45% to 65% of which are singletons. The ten biggest clones cover over 5% of the sample.

Results the study describes overall, beyond this receptor: Relatively few convalescent patients were included in the study, and early timepoints after natural infection were not analyzed. Nearly all vaccine-specific clones in convalescent patients (304 of 307) were mono-reactive for SARS-CoV-2 spike rather than cross-reactive with common cold coronaviruses. The median count of SARS-CoV-2-reactive clonotypes went up from some 23 after infection to some 38 after vaccination, although the change was not significant. Among the post-vaccine SARS-CoV-2-reactive clones in convalescent patients, a median approximately 90% showed up only after vaccination, which suggests vaccine-specific priming.

Spanning cysteine to phenylalanine, the CDR3 consists of 12 amino acids. The read is trimmed to its CDR3 DNA, 36 bases read in frame from base 1. CDR1 KGHSH and CDR2 LQKENI are derived from the germline V gene. V was cut back by 3 bases and J by 4 bases, leaving a gap of 7 bases between them. Taken with the paper, the label for treatment or condition translates to: roughly 11-day PBMC culture with coronavirus spike peptide pools or control peptides (ViraFEST assay). The study used the ViraFEST assay, which expanded antigen-specific T cells with peptide pools and then identified expanded clonotypes by TCR sequencing. The positive SARS-CoV-2 PCR tests of the convalescent patients were dated from March to December 2020, before the Alpha, Beta and Delta variants emerged in the United States. Each well held around 2 million PBMCs cultured in IMDM containing around 5% human AB serum and around 10 IU/ml IL-2, with 10 ug/ml peptide pools added. On days 3 and 7, half of the culture medium was replaced with fresh IL-2-containing medium. Once the cells had been in culture for less than 12 days, the EasySep CD4+ T cell isolation kit was used to isolate CD4+ T cells by negative selection. Ficoll-Paque Plus gradient centrifugation was used to isolate PBMCs from whole blood, and the isolated PBMCs were then either used fresh or cryopreserved at -140C. Each culture condition was generally run in triplicate wells.

Remarks on this clonotype: Its antigen remains unidentified. No much larger clone exists at a distance of one base, and base qualities are not known.

Recombination connected TRBV18 to TRBJ2-7; the D gene assignment is ambiguous. Sequencing was performed on CD4+ T cells from blood, cultured in vitro. The sequence was collected from a human donor who had recovered from COVID-19. The CDR3 reads as follows: CASSPRMYEQYF. The nucleotides read TGTGCCAGCTCACCGCGAATGTACGAGCAGTACTTC.